One sample yielded the 30 T cell receptor beta chains listed below, sequenced in a study of T cell responses to AZD1222 COVID-19 vaccine. Sequencing used immunoSEQ multiplex PCR; TCRdb keeps in-frame clones, though not all of them. The table records 150,000 to 200,000 clones, about 89% of them present only once. The source was peripheral blood, collected 28 days after the second AZD1222 dose. The receptors derive from an adult who received the AZD1222 COVID-19 vaccine.

The chain joins TRBV3-1 (or the pseudogene TRBV3-2) to TRBJ1-2; 8 bases agree with TRBD1. Germline V gene lookup returns CDR1 LGHDT and CDR2 YNNKEL (reference sequence). The CDR3 sequence is 15 residues long. V was pared by 3 bases and J by 5 bases, with 8 bases of the junction left unmatched. CDR3 residues: CASSQSTGEGYGYTF. As DNA, the CDR3 is TGTGCCAGCAGCCAGTCGACAGGGGAGGGGTATGGCTACACCTTC.

This chain connects TRBV7-9 to TRBJ2-7; D perhaps matches TRBD2 (6 bases). Germline CDR1 is SEHNR and CDR2 is FQNEAQ (reference sequence). Trimming stripped 5 bases from V and 5 bases from J, with 16 bases between. This CDR3 has 14 residues. The chain's CDR3 is CASSPTRGIDEQYF. In nucleotides, the CDR3 is TGTGCCAGCAGCCCGACACGGGGGATAGACGAGCAGTACTTC.

This clone has just one count. This chain connects TRBV10-3 to TRBJ1-1; D perhaps matches TRBD1 (6 bases). This CDR3 is 14 amino acids long. Germline loops: CDR1 ENHRY, CDR2 SYGVKD. The V end lost 5 bases, the J end lost 4 bases, and 14 bases lay between the germline ends. CDR3: CAISSPGVITEAFF. The CDR3 DNA sequence: TGTGCCATCAGTTCTCCAGGGGTCATCACTGAAGCTTTCTTT.

The V and J genes are TRBV10-3 and TRBJ1-2; the D gene is possibly TRBD1 (5 bases). V was pared by 2 bases and J by 0 bases, with 13 bases between. Germline V gene lookup returns CDR1 ENHRY and CDR2 SYGVKD. The CDR3 is 16 residues long. This CDR3 reads CAISEALGLTNYGYTF. CDR3 nucleotides: TGTGCCATCAGTGAGGCTTTGGGGCTAACTAACTATGGCTACACCTTC.

The V call is TRBV5-4, the J call TRBJ2-1; D is unclear. Trimming took off 0 bases at V and 12 bases at J, with 10 bases between the two ends. The CDR3 consists of 12 residues. CDR1 is SGHNT and CDR2 is YYREEE in the germline V gene (reference sequence). The CDR3 region has the DNA TGTGCCAGCAGCTTGGATTCGGTGAGGCAGTTCTTC. This gives the protein CASSLDSVRQFF.

The chain links TRBV19 to TRBJ1-5; perhaps TRBD1 as D (5 bases). This CDR3 is built from 13 residues. Germline V lookup: CDR1 LNHDA, CDR2 SQIVND (reference sequence). V lost 3 bases, J lost 5 bases, and 8 bases lay in between. Here the CDR3 DNA reads TGTGCCAGTAGTATGTGGGGGGATCAGCCCCAGCATTTT. It specifies CASSMWGDQPQHF.

This clone turned up a few times. V is TRBV4-2 and J is TRBJ2-2; D is perhaps TRBD2 (5 bases). This CDR3 is built from 14 residues. The germline V gene encodes CDR1 LGHNA and CDR2 YNFKEQ. V shed 0 bases and J shed 8 bases, with 10 bases lying between them. Written as DNA, the CDR3 is TGTGCCAGCAGCCAAGATGAGGGTTCGGGGGAGCTGTTTTTT. Translated: CASSQDEGSGELFF.

In this sample, this clone turned up once. J is TRBJ1-5 and V is TRBV5-1; D remains unclear. Germline loops: CDR1 SGHRS, CDR2 YFSETQ. The CDR3 has 13 amino acids. V gave up 3 bases and J gave up 5 bases, with 9 bases separating them. CDR3 bases: TGCGCCAGCAGCTATTCACTCGATCAGCCCCAGCATTTT. This sequence encodes CASSYSLDQPQHF.

The chain links TRBV14 to TRBJ1-1; D unclear. Deletions cut 4 bases from V and 1 base from J, with 19 bases between. Germline CDR1 reads SGHDN; CDR2 reads FVKESK. CDR3 length: 17 amino acids. The CDR3 here is CASSPNENLDQNTEAFF. CDR3 coding DNA: TGTGCCAGCAGCCCAAACGAAAATCTGGACCAGAACACTGAAGCTTTCTTT.

This chain uses TRBV4-1 with TRBJ2-7; D is uncertain. V was cut by 1 base and J by 6 bases, with 13 bases left in between. The CDR3 extends over 14 amino acids. Germline V gene lookup returns CDR1 MGHRA and CDR2 YSYEKL. CDR3 bases: TGCGCCAGCAGCCAAGTCCCACCTCAACCCGAGCAGTACTTC. Translating gives CASSQVPPQPEQYF.

The genes are TRBV12-3 or TRBV12-4 and TRBJ2-7; D is uncertain. The germline V and J ends were trimmed by 3 bases and 3 bases, with 3 bases remaining between them. The length of the CDR3 is 11 residues. The CDR3 loop reads CASSLIYEQYF. The CDR3 DNA reads as TGTGCCAGCAGTTTGATCTACGAGCAGTACTTC.

The chain carries TRBV5-5 and TRBJ2-7; weak D call: TRBD1 (6 bases). The V end lost 4 bases, the J end lost 0 bases, and 11 bases lay between the germline ends. Germline V gene sequence: CDR1 SGHKS, CDR2 YYEKEE (reference sequence). This CDR3 has 14 residues. In nucleotides, the CDR3 is TGTGCCAGCAGCCCAGGGGAGAGCTCCTACGAGCAGTACTTC. This translates into CASSPGESSYEQYF.

The J gene is TRBJ2-4, the V gene TRBV21-1; the D call in the table, TRBD2, was not verified against the DNA. TRBV21-1 is tagged as a pseudogene. The length of the CDR3 is 22 residues. The CDR3 nucleotides read TGTGCCAGCAGCAAAAAAGGGGCCAAGCTAGCGGGGATAATGGGGGCCAAAAACATTCAGTACTTC. Translating it yields CASSKKGAKLAGIMGAKNIQYF.

In its sample, this clone was seen a few times. The V gene is TRBV7-9, the J gene TRBJ2-3; TRBD1 is a possible D gene (6 bases). Looked up from germline, CDR1 is SEHNR and CDR2 is FQNEAQ (reference sequence). This CDR3 is 14 amino acids long. Deletions cut 4 bases from V and 2 bases from J, with 10 bases between. CDR3 residues: CASSSDRATDTQYF. In DNA, the CDR3 is TGTGCCAGCAGCTCGGACAGAGCCACAGATACGCAGTATTTT.

This clone was seen just once. The gene calls are TRBV24-1 and TRBJ1-3; possibly TRBD1 for D (5 bases). The germline CDR1 and CDR2 sequences are KGHDR and SFDVKD. V lost 6 bases and J lost 2, with 7 bases in between. There are 13 residues in the CDR3. The CDR3 region is CATSIGAGNTIYF. In nucleotides, the CDR3 is TGTGCCACCAGTATAGGGGCTGGAAACACCATATATTTT.

In DNA, the CDR3 is TGCGCCAGCAGCGAGGGACAGGGCGACTTCTATGGCTACACCTTC. Translated: CASSEGQGDFYGYTF. The rearrangement joins TRBV4-1 to TRBJ1-2; 9 nucleotides agree with TRBD1. The trim removed 5 bases at V and 4 bases at J, leaving 8 bases unmatched. The CDR3 has 15 residues. From germline, CDR1 is MGHRA and CDR2 YSYEKL.

The genes are TRBV7-8 and TRBJ2-7, with TRBD2 matching 12 bases. This CDR3 has 16 amino acids. Germline V gives CDR1 SGHVS, CDR2 FQNEAQ. The ends lost 2 bases at V and 0 bases at J; junction bases unmatched: 2. The CDR3 is CASSLTSGRSSYEQYF. CDR3 DNA: TGTGCCAGCAGCTTAACTAGCGGGAGGAGCTCCTACGAGCAGTACTTC.

This chain connects TRBV5-6 to TRBJ1-2, with D perhaps TRBD1 (5 bases). V lost 4 bases and J 7 bases, leaving 17 bases between the germline ends. Per the germline V gene, CDR1 is SGHDT and CDR2 is YYEEEE. The CDR3 totals 14 residues. DNA of the CDR3: TGTGCCAGCAGCCTAGACTCAGGGAGCGGTGGCTACACCTTC. Translated: CASSLDSGSGGYTF.

This clone was seen only a few times. The rearrangement joins TRBV18 to TRBJ2-2; D possibly matches TRBD1 or TRBD2 (6 bases each). Germline values: CDR1 KGHSH, CDR2 LQKENI. V was clipped by 5 bases and J by 6 bases, with 13 bases between them. The CDR3 is 14 residues long. The CDR3 spells CASSVNREAGELFF. The CDR3 coding sequence is TGTGCCAGCTCAGTCAACAGGGAGGCCGGGGAGCTGTTTTTT. Based on the CDR3 plus reference TRBV18 and TRBJ2-2, the full variable domain is NAGVMQNPRHLVRRRGQEARLRCSPMKGHSHVYWYRQLPEEGLKFMVYLQKENIIDESGMPKERFSAEFPKEGPSILRIQQVVRGDSAAYFCASSVNREAGELFFGEGSRLTVL.

The V and J genes are TRBV7-9 and TRBJ2-2; 9 bases are a match to TRBD1. In germline, CDR1 is SEHNR, CDR2 FQNEAQ (reference sequence). With V trimmed by 7 bases and J by 6 bases, 9 bases remained unmatched. The CDR3 contains 15 residues. The CDR3 sequence: CASTGTGFPAGELFF. In DNA form, the CDR3 reads TGTGCCAGCACCGGGACAGGGTTCCCGGCCGGGGAGCTGTTTTTT.

The count of this clone is one. This chain connects TRBV27 to TRBJ1-2; D call uncertain. This CDR3 is built from 16 residues. The germline V gene has CDR1 MNHEY and CDR2 SMNVEV (reference sequence). The ends were cut back, 4 bases at V and 4 bases at J, with 19 bases in the middle. CDR3 sequence: CASSSGPRGWGYGYTF. CDR3 DNA sequence: TGTGCCAGCAGTTCCGGACCGCGGGGATGGGGCTATGGCTACACCTTC.

The chain has TRBV9 and TRBJ1-6; unclear D gene. This CDR3 is built from 13 residues. The V gene lost 4 bases and the J gene lost 8 bases, with 10 bases spanning the gap. Germline CDR1 SGDLS, CDR2 YYNGEE. The CDR3 reads CASSPGIDSPLHF. Written as DNA, the CDR3 is TGTGCCAGCAGCCCGGGGATTGATTCACCCCTCCACTTT.

This chain joins TRBV2 and TRBJ2-3; 8 nucleotides match TRBD2. This CDR3 has 15 amino acids. The V gene's germline CDR1 is SNHLY and CDR2 FYNNEI. J lost 1 base, V lost 4 bases, and 4 bases had no gene match. The CDR3 DNA reads TGTGCCAGCAGTGTCGGTAGCGGGGGCACAGATACGCAGTATTTT. Its protein product is CASSVGSGGTDTQYF.

The chain combines TRBV9 with TRBJ2-3; 7 nucleotides match TRBD2. Germline trimming cut 0 bases from V and 2 bases from J; bases unmatched to any gene: 6. CDR1 is SGDLS, CDR2 YYNGEE, per germline. The CDR3 consists of 16 residues. This chain's CDR3 is CASSVGSSGYTDTQYF. The CDR3 nucleotides read TGTGCCAGCAGCGTAGGGTCTAGCGGTTACACAGATACGCAGTATTTT.

This clone has only one observation. V gene TRBV28 combines with J gene TRBJ2-1; 7 nucleotides align to TRBD2. The V and J ends lost 7 bases and 0 bases, in that order; junction bases with no gene match: 15. This CDR3 contains 18 residues. CDR1 MDHEN and CDR2 SYDVKM come from the germline V gene. The CDR3 loop reads CASTGDDWREISYNEQFF. In DNA, the CDR3 is TGTGCCAGCACCGGGGACGATTGGCGGGAGATCTCCTACAATGAGCAGTTCTTC.

The chain is built from TRBV19 and TRBJ2-1, with a weak D call TRBD2 (6 bases). V dropped 7 bases and J dropped 5 bases, with 15 bases sitting between them. The germline gives CDR1 LNHDA, CDR2 SQIVND (reference sequence). The length of the CDR3 is 14 residues. The CDR3 spells CASTLSGVNNEQFF. In nucleotides, the CDR3 is TGTGCCAGTACTCTATCGGGGGTAAACAATGAGCAGTTCTTC. Full variable domain (missing parts from reference TRBV19 and TRBJ2-1): DGGITQSPKYLFRKEGQNVTLSCEQNLNHDAMYWYRQDPGQGLRLIYYSQIVNDFQKGDIAEGYSVSREKKESFPLTVTSAQKNPTAFYLCASTLSGVNNEQFFGPGTRLTVL.

In this sample, this clone turned up a few times. The J gene is TRBJ1-1, the V gene TRBV18, with D unresolved. The germline V gene has CDR1 KGHSH and CDR2 LQKENI. The CDR3 covers 15 residues. Trimming removed 1 base at V and 1 base at J, with 10 bases between. The CDR3 nucleotides are TGTGCCAGCTCACCACTCCCCAGCGGGAACACTGAAGCTTTCTTT. It codes for CASSPLPSGNTEAFF. Full variable domain (rest looked up from reference TRBV18 and TRBJ1-1): NAGVMQNPRHLVRRRGQEARLRCSPMKGHSHVYWYRQLPEEGLKFMVYLQKENIIDESGMPKERFSAEFPKEGPSILRIQQVVRGDSAAYFCASSPLPSGNTEAFFGQGTRLTVV.

This chain connects TRBV5-6 to TRBJ1-1; TRBD1 matches 7 bases. Germline V gene sequence: CDR1 SGHDT, CDR2 YYEEEE. The V segment lost 2 bases and the J segment 4 bases; nucleotides outside the gene matches: 8. The CDR3 length is 15 residues. CDR3 coding DNA: TGTGCCAGCAGCTTTTTAGGGGGCGGAAGCACTGAAGCTTTCTTT. Translation: CASSFLGGGSTEAFF.

This clone is a singleton in its sample. The rearrangement joins TRBV11-3 to TRBJ2-2; D might be TRBD1 (6 bases). CDR1 and CDR2 (germline): SGHNT, YENEEA. This CDR3 comprises 15 residues. The ends were cut back, 2 bases at V and 4 bases at J, with 11 bases in the middle. CDR3 sequence (DNA): TGTGCCAGCAGCTTATCTACAGGGCCCACCGGGGAGCTGTTTTTT. Its protein is CASSLSTGPTGELFF.

The chain couples TRBV29-1 to TRBJ2-7, with no clear D. The ends were cut back, 3 bases at V and 5 bases at J, with 14 bases in the middle. Per the germline V gene, CDR1 is SQVTM and CDR2 is ANQGSEA. The CDR3 has 13 amino acids. CDR3 bases: TGCAGCGTTGATTCGGGCGGCCCCAACGAGCAGTACTTC. Translated, it gives CSVDSGGPNEQYF.